This T cell receptor beta chain was sequenced during a study of shared clonotypes between healthy human individuals. Study observations and caveats: Naive subsets tended to show greater estimated richness than memory subsets. Incompleteness in sorted-subset sequencing, despite large depth, was shown by rarefaction.

This clone appeared a single time. What it recognizes is unknown. Using immunoSEQ multiplex PCR, the repertoire was profiled, and TCRdb retains in-frame clones only, with some absent. The data show 1.5 million to 1.9 million clones, 98% seen once. Donors were Caucasian adults residing in Nashville, Tennessee, USA. Naive CD4+ cells were CD45RA-selected; the remaining cells were memory. Sequencing input: naive CD4+ T cells sorted from blood. Subset described: CD45RA+ positively selected. The receptor comes from a man aged 25 to 45 in good health.

CDR3 DNA sequence: TGTGCCAGCAGCCGGGCCCTAACTAGTGTTACCTACAATGAGCAGTTCTTC. Protein: CASSRALTSVTYNEQFF. This chain connects TRBV14 to TRBJ2-1; possibly TRBD2 for D (5 bases). The germline V gene encodes CDR1 SGHDN and CDR2 FVKESK. The CDR3 runs 17 residues. V was trimmed by 4 bases and J by 2 bases, leaving 18 bases between them.